This T cell receptor (beta chain) is from a study of cytotoxic CD8 clonotypes in ibrutinib-treated CLL. This CDR3 comprises 13 residues. The germline V and J ends were trimmed by 0 bases and 3 bases, with 4 bases remaining between them. Germline V lookup: CDR1 LNHDA, CDR2 SQIVND (reference sequence). Method: immunoSEQ multiplex PCR; TCRdb's copy keeps in-frame clones and lacks some. The top ten clones hold about 6.7% of a sample with more than 300,000 clones, around four fifths of them seen once. This clone was seen only once. This clonotype originated in a human donor with chronic lymphocytic leukemia. The sample in question was PBMCs, obtained before ibrutinib treatment. The V gene is TRBV19, the J gene TRBJ2-3, with D uncertain. CDR3 sequence (DNA): TGTGCCAGTAGTATAGACAGAACAGATACGCAGTATTTT. It is translated as CASSIDRTDTQYF.